This TCR beta chain stems from a study of cytomegalovirus exposure and HLA in healthy donors. Clones were sequenced by immunoSEQ multiplex PCR, and TCRdb holds only the in-frame ones, with some missing. The table records 250,000 to 400,000 clones, about nine tenths of them present only once. The donors were in the roughly 120-subject validation cohort; that cohort was separate from the roughly 730-subject first cohort. The CDR3 has 12 residues. Germline CDR1 SQVTM, CDR2 ANQGSEA. Deletions cut 4 bases from V and 1 base from J, with 7 bases between. Findings of the study overall: Subsequent analysis revealed that first-cohort TCR clusters tended to co-occur in the approximately 120 validation repertoires. Rarity marked most TCR sequences, yet some public TCRs occurred in many donors. Cytomegalovirus association was listed for 164 TCR beta chains.

Comment on this clone: What it recognizes is unknown.

The J gene is TRBJ1-1, the V gene TRBV29-1; D gene uncertain. The clonotype comes from a woman under 40 in good health and CMV-seropositive. Sequencing was performed on PBMCs. CDR3: CSVGGGNTEAFF. The CDR3 coding sequence is TGCAGCGTTGGGGGAGGGAACACTGAAGCTTTCTTT. Full variable domain (missing parts from reference TRBV29-1 and TRBJ1-1): SAVISQKPSRDICQRGTSLTIQCQVDSQVTMMFWYRQQPGQSLTLIATANQGSEATYESGFVIDKFPISRPNLTFSTLTVSNMSPEDSSIYLCSVGGGNTEAFFGQGTRLTVV.